These 19 T cell receptor beta chains came from one sample sequenced in a study of shared clonotypes between healthy human individuals. TCRdb's table, derived via immunoSEQ multiplex PCR, lists solely in-frame clones and lacks some. Counted here are about 550,000 clones, roughly 96% occurring once; the ten biggest clones make up about 0.11%. Naive CD8 populations comprised CD45RO-negative cells positively selected for CCR7, excluding terminally differentiated effector memory CD45RA+ cells. Sequencing was carried out using naive CD8+ T cells sorted from blood. These receptors originate from a woman between 25 and 40 years old in good health.

The rearrangement uses TRBV10-3 and TRBJ2-3, with 7 positions matching TRBD2. The CDR3 is made up of 13 amino acids. CDR1 ENHRY and CDR2 SYGVKD come from the germline V gene. After removal of 6 bases from V and 4 bases from J, the junction contained 4 bases not matched to a gene. This CDR3 reads CAIRRENADTQYF. The CDR3 region has the DNA TGTGCCATCAGGCGGGAGAACGCAGATACGCAGTATTTT.

The V gene is TRBV7-2, the J gene TRBJ2-1; 8 nucleotides match TRBD2. This CDR3 contains 16 residues. Germline V lookup: CDR1 SGHTA, CDR2 FQGNSA. The ends lost 5 bases at V and 8 bases at J; junction bases unmatched: 14. CDR3 protein: CASSQSFYGRVYEQFF. The CDR3 DNA sequence: TGTGCCAGCAGCCAATCCTTCTACGGGAGGGTATATGAGCAGTTCTTC.

CDR3 in amino acids: CASSELGTAYEQYF. The CDR3 bases are TGTGCCAGCAGTGAATTGGGGACAGCCTACGAGCAGTACTTC. The chain is built from TRBV25-1 and TRBJ2-7, with 7 bases lining up with TRBD1. The CDR3 runs to 14 residues. CDR1 MGHDK and CDR2 SYGVNS come from the germline V gene. Germline trimming cut 1 base from V and 2 bases from J; bases unmatched to any gene: 2.

The CDR3 region has the DNA TGTGCCAGCAGTCCCGGGACAGGGGGGGACGAGCAGTACTTC. Amino acid sequence: CASSPGTGGDEQYF. The chain joins TRBV27 to TRBJ2-5; 11 positions agree with TRBD1. Matching the DNA end better, TRBJ2-7 makes the J call doubtful. This CDR3 spans 14 amino acids. Per the germline V gene, CDR1 is MNHEY and CDR2 is SMNVEV (reference sequence).

The chain is built from TRBV7-9 and TRBJ1-2; D is possibly TRBD1 (6 bases). In germline, CDR1 is SEHNR, CDR2 FQNEAQ (reference sequence). V lost 5 bases, J lost 0 bases, and 13 bases lay in between. The CDR3 has 15 amino acids. The CDR3 nucleotides are TGTGCCAGCAGCCCCGGACAGAAGACTAACTATGGCTACACCTTC. This encodes CASSPGQKTNYGYTF.

The chain links TRBV11-1 to TRBJ1-1; no clear D. The CDR3 runs to 13 residues. Trimming shortened V by 5 bases and J by 1 base, and 8 bases separated the two germline ends. Germline CDR1 reads SGHAT; CDR2 reads FQDESV (reference sequence). The CDR3 coding sequence is TGTGCCAGCAGCGTTTCCGGGAACACTGAAGCTTTCTTT. Protein product: CASSVSGNTEAFF.

This sequence joins TRBV27 and TRBJ1-1, with 8 nucleotides matching TRBD1. Losses at the gene ends were 5 bases for V and 3 bases for J; bases not matched to a gene: 11. CDR3 length: 16 residues. CDR1 MNHEY and CDR2 SMNVEV come from the germline V gene (reference sequence). CDR3 sequence reads: CASSRLQGARDTEAFF. As DNA, the CDR3 is TGTGCCAGCAGTAGATTGCAGGGGGCGAGGGACACTGAAGCTTTCTTT.

Details on this clone: The identical CDR3 is also encoded by other nucleotide sequences in the sample. The V call is TRBV27, the J call TRBJ2-7, with D maybe TRBD1 (6 bases). Germline CDR1 MNHEY, CDR2 SMNVEV (reference sequence). Trimming left V 4 bases short and J 1 base short, with 8 bases between. This CDR3 comprises 13 residues. CDR3 sequence (DNA): TGTGCCAGCAGTTCAGGGGCGTCCTACGAGCAGTACTTC. It codes for CASSSGASYEQYF.

The chain links TRBV10-3 to TRBJ2-7, with 10 bases matching TRBD2. The V segment lost 10 bases and the J segment 1 base; nucleotides outside the gene matches: 13. The V gene's germline CDR1 is ENHRY and CDR2 SYGVKD. This CDR3 contains 16 residues. In DNA form, the CDR3 reads TGTGCCACTAAGGATACTAGCGGGAAGCTTTCCTACGAGCAGTACTTC. The encoded protein is CATKDTSGKLSYEQYF.

The genes are TRBV7-9 and TRBJ2-5; tentatively, D is TRBD2 (5 bases). The germline CDR1 and CDR2 sequences are SEHNR and FQNEAQ (reference sequence). Deletions cut 5 bases from V and 5 bases from J, with 24 bases between. The CDR3 consists of 17 residues. CDR3 DNA: TGTGCCAGCAGCGCGTCGGACTTTAGCCCTAAGACGGAGACCCAGTACTTC. As protein: CASSASDFSPKTETQYF. Full variable domain (remainder filled in from reference TRBV7-9 and TRBJ2-5): DTGVSQNPRHKITKRGQNVTFRCDPISEHNRLYWYRQTLGQGPEFLTYFQNEAQLEKSRLLSDRFSAERPKGSFSTLEIQRTEQGDSAMYLCASSASDFSPKTETQYFGPGTRLLVL.

The V and J genes are TRBV28 and TRBJ2-7; tentative D call: TRBD1 (5 bases). V was pared by 2 bases and J by 6 bases, with 17 bases between. The CDR3 runs to 15 residues. Germline V gene sequence: CDR1 MDHEN, CDR2 SYDVKM. CDR3 sequence reads: CASSLRGFGVLEQYF. As DNA, the CDR3 is TGTGCCAGCAGTTTAAGGGGTTTTGGGGTCCTCGAGCAGTACTTC.

This chain connects TRBV7-2 to TRBJ2-1; D perhaps matches TRBD2 (5 bases). In germline, CDR1 is SGHTA, CDR2 FQGNSA. The CDR3 has 16 residues. V lost 1 base and J lost 0, with 10 bases in between. Here the CDR3 reads CASSLDSGYSYNEQFF. Here the CDR3 DNA reads TGTGCCAGCAGCTTAGATTCGGGGTACTCCTACAATGAGCAGTTCTTC.

The J gene is TRBJ2-1, the V gene TRBV2; a possible D gene is TRBD2 (6 bases). CDR3 size: 11 residues. The germline gives CDR1 SNHLY, CDR2 FYNNEI. Trimming cost V 3 bases and J 12 bases, with 9 bases left between them. CDR3 region: CASSEGGAQFF. The CDR3, as DNA: TGTGCCAGCAGTGAGGGGGGTGCGCAGTTCTTC.

In its sample, this clone was seen a few times. The chain has TRBV6-1 and TRBJ2-7; TRBD1 matches 9 bases. This CDR3 region has 15 residues. V gave up 1 base and J gave up 3 bases; unmatched junction bases: 4. The germline gives CDR1 MNHNS, CDR2 SASEGT. CDR3 sequence: CASSEEGTGFYEQYF. In DNA, the CDR3 is TGTGCCAGCAGTGAAGAGGGGACAGGGTTCTACGAGCAGTACTTC.

The V and J genes are TRBV6-1 and TRBJ1-1; TRBD1 might be the D (5 bases). V lost 3 bases to trimming and J lost 7 bases, with 9 bases between them. This CDR3 is built from 12 residues. Germline lookup yields CDR1 MNHNS and CDR2 SASEGT. CDR3 DNA: TGTGCCAGCAGTGATTGGGGGTTTGAAGCTTTCTTT. This gives the protein CASSDWGFEAFF.

V is TRBV7-9 and J is TRBJ2-4; D ambiguous. Trimming cost V 5 bases and J 0 bases, with 11 bases left between them. There are 15 residues in the CDR3. CDR1 SEHNR and CDR2 FQNEAQ come from the germline V gene (reference sequence). CDR3 coding DNA: TGTGCCAGCAGCCCCGTAATAGGAGCCAAAAACATTCAGTACTTC. Translated: CASSPVIGAKNIQYF.

V usage is TRBV7-3 and J usage is TRBJ2-1; D is undetermined. The CDR3 totals 13 residues. The germline CDR1 and CDR2 sequences are SGHTA and FQGTGA. With 0 bases removed from V and 7 bases from J, the gap between germline ends came to 7 bases. In DNA form, the CDR3 reads TGTGCCAGCAGCTTAACTCTGGGTAATGAGCAGTTCTTC. This gives the protein CASSLTLGNEQFF.

The gene calls are TRBV21-1 and TRBJ2-4; the table's TRBD2 call for D was not verified on the DNA. TRBV21-1 is a documented pseudogene. The CDR3 consists of 15 residues. CDR3 in amino acids: CASSPRERAKNIQYF. For the CDR3, the DNA is TGTGCCAGCAGCCCCCGCGAGAGGGCCAAAAACATTCAGTACTTC.

The rearrangement uses TRBV6-5 and TRBJ1-4; no definite D call. CDR3 length equals 15 residues. The V gene lost 2 bases and the J gene lost 0 bases, with 7 bases spanning the gap. Germline V gene data show CDR1 as MNHEY and CDR2 as SVGAGI. CDR3 protein: CASSYGGSTNEKLFF. CDR3 DNA: TGTGCCAGCAGTTACGGCGGATCAACTAATGAAAAACTGTTTTTT.